The 8 T cell receptor beta chains below were found in one sample sequenced in a study of T-cell memory formation after mild COVID-19. TCRdb re-analysed the 5' RACE reads in MiXCR, keeping a single row per CDR3 protein. Among 470,000 or so distinct CDR3 sequences listed, approximately 23% were seen once. Material: PBMCs or a T cell subset sorted from them (not recorded which). The source of these receptors is an adult woman who had mild COVID-19 (a few samples of this study predate the infection). Cell type and time point are not known.

The chain joins TRBV6-2 or TRBV6-3 to TRBJ2-7; no clear D. V lost 4 bases to trimming and J lost 4 bases, with 11 bases between them. CDR3 size: 13 residues. Germline-derived CDR1 and CDR2 are MNHEY and SVGEGT. Here the CDR3 reads CASSLEARYEQYF. The CDR3 DNA sequence: TGTGCCAGCAGTTTGGAAGCGAGGTACGAGCAGTACTTC.

The chain has TRBV7-9 and TRBJ2-3; D is undetermined. The CDR3 contains 11 residues. Germline CDR1 and CDR2: SEHNR and FQNEAQ (reference sequence). V lost 8 bases, J lost 4 bases, and 7 bases lay in between. This CDR3 reads CASEPPDTQYF. In DNA form, the CDR3 reads TGTGCCAGCGAACCGCCAGATACGCAGTATTTT.

The chain joins TRBV5-4 to TRBJ2-6; a possible D gene is TRBD1 (6 bases). Per the germline V gene, CDR1 is SGHNT and CDR2 is YYREEE (reference sequence). The germline V and J ends were trimmed by 2 bases and 0 bases, with 15 bases remaining between them. This CDR3 is 18 amino acids long. The CDR3 nucleotides read TGTGCCAGCAGCTTAGCCCTGGACAGTCTCTCTGGGGCCAACGTCCTGACTTTC. Translated, it gives CASSLALDSLSGANVLTF.

This chain uses TRBV29-1 with TRBJ2-7, with D hard to call. The CDR3 length is 11 residues. The V gene's germline CDR1 is SQVTM and CDR2 ANQGSEA. V was trimmed by 4 bases and J by 5 bases, leaving 9 bases between them. CDR3 region: CSVVDLDEQYF. DNA for the CDR3: TGCAGCGTTGTAGACCTCGACGAGCAGTACTTC.

The chain joins TRBV20-1 to TRBJ1-1; D is perhaps TRBD1 (6 bases). Trimming removed 3 bases at V and 4 bases at J, with 15 bases between. Germline V lookup: CDR1 DFQATT, CDR2 SNEGSKA (reference sequence). The CDR3 length is 14 residues. The CDR3 reads CSARDPRGTTEAFF. The CDR3 bases are TGCAGTGCTAGGGACCCCAGGGGCACCACTGAAGCTTTCTTT.

The CDR3 DNA sequence: TGTGCCAGCGCGGGGCCGGTAGCCTACAATGAGCAGTTCTTC. This gives the protein CASAGPVAYNEQFF. This rearrangement joins TRBV25-1 to TRBJ2-1; perhaps TRBD2 as D (6 bases). Germline CDR1 MGHDK, CDR2 SYGVNS. The CDR3 is 14 residues long. The V end lost 8 bases, the J end lost 2 bases, and 13 bases lay between the germline ends.

In this sample, this clonotype turned up a few times. The genes are TRBV7-3 and TRBJ2-1; TRBD2 aligns across 8 bases. Germline V gene data show CDR1 as SGHTA and CDR2 as FQGTGA. This CDR3 comprises 19 residues. J gave up 0 bases and V 5 bases, and 15 bases lay outside the gene matches. In nucleotides, the CDR3 is TGTGCCAGCAGCCCTTCCGGACTAGCAGCTACACGCTCCTACAATGAGCAGTTCTTC. Translating it yields CASSPSGLAATRSYNEQFF.

The chain links TRBV7-6 to TRBJ2-1, with TRBD2 matching over 10 bases. This CDR3 spans 14 amino acids. Trimming removed 5 bases from V and 6 bases from J; junction bases left unmatched: 4. The germline V gene encodes CDR1 SGHVS and CDR2 FNYEAQ. This CDR3 is CASSASGRVNEQFF. CDR3 coding DNA: TGTGCCAGCAGCGCCAGCGGGAGGGTCAATGAGCAGTTCTTC.